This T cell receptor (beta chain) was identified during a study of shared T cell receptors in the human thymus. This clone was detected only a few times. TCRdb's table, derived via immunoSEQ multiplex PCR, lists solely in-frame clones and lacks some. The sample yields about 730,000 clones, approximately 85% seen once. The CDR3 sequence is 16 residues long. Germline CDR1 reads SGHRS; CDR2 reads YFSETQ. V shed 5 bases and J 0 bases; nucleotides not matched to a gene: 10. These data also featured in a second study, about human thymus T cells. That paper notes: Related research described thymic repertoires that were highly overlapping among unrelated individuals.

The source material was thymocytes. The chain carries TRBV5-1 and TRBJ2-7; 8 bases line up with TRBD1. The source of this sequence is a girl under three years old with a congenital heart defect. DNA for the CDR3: TGCGCCAGCAGTTCTCAGACAGGGGACATCTCCTACGAGCAGTACTTC. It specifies CASSSQTGDISYEQYF. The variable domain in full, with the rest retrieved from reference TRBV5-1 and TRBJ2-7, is KAGVTQTPRYLIKTRGQQVTLSCSPISGHRSVSWYQQTPGQGLQFLFEYFSETQRNKGNFPGRFSGRQFSNSRSEMNVSTLELGDSALYLCASSSQTGDISYEQYFGPGTRLTVT.